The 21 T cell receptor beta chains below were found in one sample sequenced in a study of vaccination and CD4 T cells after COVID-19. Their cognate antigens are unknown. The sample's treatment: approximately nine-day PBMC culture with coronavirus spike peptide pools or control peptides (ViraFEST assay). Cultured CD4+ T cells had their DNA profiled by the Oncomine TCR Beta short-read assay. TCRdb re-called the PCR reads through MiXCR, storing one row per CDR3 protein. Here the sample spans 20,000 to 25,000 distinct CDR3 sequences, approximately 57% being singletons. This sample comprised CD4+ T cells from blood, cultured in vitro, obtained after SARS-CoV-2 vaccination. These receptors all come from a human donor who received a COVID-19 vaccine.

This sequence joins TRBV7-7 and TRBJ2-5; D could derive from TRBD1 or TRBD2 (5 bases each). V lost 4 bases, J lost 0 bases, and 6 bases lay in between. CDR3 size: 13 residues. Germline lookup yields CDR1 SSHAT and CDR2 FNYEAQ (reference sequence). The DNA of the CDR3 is TGTGCCAGCAGCTCGGGACACCAAGAGACCCAGTACTTC. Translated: CASSSGHQETQYF.

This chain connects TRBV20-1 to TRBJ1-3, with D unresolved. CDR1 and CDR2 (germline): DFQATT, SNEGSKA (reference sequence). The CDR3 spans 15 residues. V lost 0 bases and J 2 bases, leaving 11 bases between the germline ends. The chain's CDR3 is CSARDGRAAGNTIYF. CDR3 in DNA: TGCAGTGCTAGAGATGGTAGGGCGGCTGGAAACACCATATATTTT.

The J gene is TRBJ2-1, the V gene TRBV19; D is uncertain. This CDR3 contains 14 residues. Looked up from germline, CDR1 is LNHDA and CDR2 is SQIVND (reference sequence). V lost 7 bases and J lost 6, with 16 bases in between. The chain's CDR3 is CASIPPGRFNEQFF. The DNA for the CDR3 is TGTGCCAGTATCCCCCCCGGGCGATTCAATGAGCAGTTCTTC.

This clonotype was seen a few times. The CDR3 DNA follows: TGCAGTGCTAGAGATCCCCCGCGGGGGGGCCATGAGCAGTTCTTC. As protein: CSARDPPRGGHEQFF. V and J are TRBV20-1 and TRBJ2-1, with 9 nucleotides matching TRBD2. Germline V CDR1 and CDR2: DFQATT, SNEGSKA (reference sequence). V gave up 0 bases and J gave up 8 bases; unmatched junction bases: 8. CDR3 length equals 15 residues.

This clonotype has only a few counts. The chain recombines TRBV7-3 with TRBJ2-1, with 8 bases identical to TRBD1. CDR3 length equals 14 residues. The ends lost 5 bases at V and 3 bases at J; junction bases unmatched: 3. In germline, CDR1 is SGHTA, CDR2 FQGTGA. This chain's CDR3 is CASSPGQGYNEQFF. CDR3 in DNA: TGTGCCAGCAGCCCCGGACAGGGCTACAATGAGCAGTTCTTC.

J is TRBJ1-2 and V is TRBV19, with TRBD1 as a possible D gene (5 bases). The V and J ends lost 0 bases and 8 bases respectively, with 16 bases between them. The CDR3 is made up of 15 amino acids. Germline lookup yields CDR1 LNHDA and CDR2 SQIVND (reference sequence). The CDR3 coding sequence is TGTGCCAGTAGTATAGATATCGGGGCAGGTTCCGGCTACACCTTC. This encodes CASSIDIGAGSGYTF.

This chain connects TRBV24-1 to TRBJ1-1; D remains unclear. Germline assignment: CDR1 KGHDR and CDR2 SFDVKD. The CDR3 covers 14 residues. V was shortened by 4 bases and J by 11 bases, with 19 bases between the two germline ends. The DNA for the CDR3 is TGTGCCACCAGTGACCCCCTATCCCCACAGAGGGCTTTCTTT. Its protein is CATSDPLSPQRAFF.

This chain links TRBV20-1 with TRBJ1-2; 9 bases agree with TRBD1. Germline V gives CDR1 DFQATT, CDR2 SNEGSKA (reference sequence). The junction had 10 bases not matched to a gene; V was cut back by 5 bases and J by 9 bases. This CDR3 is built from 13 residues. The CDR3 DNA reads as TGCAGTGCTTCTCCCGGGACAGGGTATCGCTACACCTTC. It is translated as CSASPGTGYRYTF.

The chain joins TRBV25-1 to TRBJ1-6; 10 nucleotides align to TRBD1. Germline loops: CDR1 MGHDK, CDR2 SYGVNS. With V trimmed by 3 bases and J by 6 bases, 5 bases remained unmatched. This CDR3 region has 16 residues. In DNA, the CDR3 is TGTGCCAGCAGTGAGAGACAGGGGGCCCGTAATTCACCCCTCCACTTT. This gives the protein CASSERQGARNSPLHF.

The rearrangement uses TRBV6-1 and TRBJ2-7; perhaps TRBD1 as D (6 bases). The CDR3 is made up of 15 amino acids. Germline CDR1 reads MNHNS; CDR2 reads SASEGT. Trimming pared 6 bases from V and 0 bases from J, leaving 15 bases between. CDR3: CASSPPRDTSYEQYF. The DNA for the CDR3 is TGTGCCAGCAGCCCTCCCCGGGACACCTCCTACGAGCAGTACTTC.

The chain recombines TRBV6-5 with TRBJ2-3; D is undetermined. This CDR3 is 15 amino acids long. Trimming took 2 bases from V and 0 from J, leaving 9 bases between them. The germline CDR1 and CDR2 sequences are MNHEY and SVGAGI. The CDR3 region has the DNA TGTGCCAGCAGTTACGGTCCAGCTAGCACAGATACGCAGTATTTT. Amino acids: CASSYGPASTDTQYF.

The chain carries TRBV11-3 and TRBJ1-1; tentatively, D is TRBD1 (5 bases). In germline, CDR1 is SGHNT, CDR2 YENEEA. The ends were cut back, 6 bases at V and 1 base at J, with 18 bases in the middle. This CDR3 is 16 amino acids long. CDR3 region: CASSQLGGAGNTEAFF. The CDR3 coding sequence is TGTGCCAGCAGTCAACTTGGAGGGGCAGGGAACACTGAAGCTTTCTTT.

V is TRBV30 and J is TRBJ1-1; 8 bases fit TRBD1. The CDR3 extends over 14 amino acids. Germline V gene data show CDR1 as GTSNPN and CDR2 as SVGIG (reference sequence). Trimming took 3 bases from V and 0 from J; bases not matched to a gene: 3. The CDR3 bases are TGTGCCTGGAGAGGCAGGGGGCTGAACACTGAAGCTTTCTTT. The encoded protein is CAWRGRGLNTEAFF.

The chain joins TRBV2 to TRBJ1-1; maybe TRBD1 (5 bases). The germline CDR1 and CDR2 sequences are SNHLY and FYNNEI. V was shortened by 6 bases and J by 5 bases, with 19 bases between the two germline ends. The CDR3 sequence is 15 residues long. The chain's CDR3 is CASSPTTDGTTEAFF. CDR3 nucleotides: TGTGCCAGCAGCCCAACGACAGATGGGACGACTGAAGCTTTCTTT.

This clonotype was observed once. This CDR3 reads CSAFAGTSLRETQYF. The CDR3 nucleotides are TGCAGTGCTTTCGCCGGGACTAGCCTCCGAGAGACCCAGTACTTC. The chain links TRBV20-1 to TRBJ2-5; 9 bases agree with TRBD2. Germline V lookup: CDR1 DFQATT, CDR2 SNEGSKA (reference sequence). The CDR3 has 15 residues. V lost 5 bases to trimming and J lost 4 bases; unmatched junction nucleotides: 11.

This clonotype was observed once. DNA of the CDR3: TGTGCCAGTAGTCCGGCACAGGGTCCCGGGGAGCTGTTTTTT. Translated, it gives CASSPAQGPGELFF. The gene calls are TRBV19 and TRBJ2-2; possible D gene TRBD1, 6 bases. Germline lookup yields CDR1 LNHDA and CDR2 SQIVND (reference sequence). This CDR3 is 14 amino acids long. V lost 5 bases and J 6 bases, leaving 13 bases between the germline ends.

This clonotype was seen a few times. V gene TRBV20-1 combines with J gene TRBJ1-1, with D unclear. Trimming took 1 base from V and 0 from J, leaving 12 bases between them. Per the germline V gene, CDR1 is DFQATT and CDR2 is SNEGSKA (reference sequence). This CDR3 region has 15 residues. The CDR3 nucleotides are TGCAGTGCTAGAGTAGATCCAGGACTGAACACTGAAGCTTTCTTT. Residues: CSARVDPGLNTEAFF.

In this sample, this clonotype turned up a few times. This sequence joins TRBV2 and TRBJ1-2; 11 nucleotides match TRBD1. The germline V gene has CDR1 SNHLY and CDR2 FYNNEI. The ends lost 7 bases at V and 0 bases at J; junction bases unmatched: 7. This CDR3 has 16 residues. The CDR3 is CASKPGQGVANYGYTF. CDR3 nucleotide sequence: TGTGCCAGCAAACCGGGACAGGGGGTTGCTAACTATGGCTACACCTTC. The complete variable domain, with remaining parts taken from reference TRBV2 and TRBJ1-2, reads EPEVTQTPSHQVTQMGQEVILRCVPISNHLYFYWYRQILGQKVEFLVSFYNNEISEKSEIFDDQFSVERPDGSNFTLKIRSTKLEDSAMYFCASKPGQGVANYGYTFGSGTRLTVV.

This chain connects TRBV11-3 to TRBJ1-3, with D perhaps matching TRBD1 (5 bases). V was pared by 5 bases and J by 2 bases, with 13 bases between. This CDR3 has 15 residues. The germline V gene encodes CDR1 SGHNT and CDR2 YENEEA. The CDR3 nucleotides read TGTGCCAGCAGCCTTGGTGCAGGGACTGGAAACACCATATATTTT. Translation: CASSLGAGTGNTIYF.

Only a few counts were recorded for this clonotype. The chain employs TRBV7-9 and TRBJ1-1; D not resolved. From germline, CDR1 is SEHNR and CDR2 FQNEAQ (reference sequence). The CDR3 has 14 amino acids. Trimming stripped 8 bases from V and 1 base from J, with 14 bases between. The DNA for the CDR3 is TGTGCCAGCGGACCTCTCCTCGAGAACACTGAAGCTTTCTTT. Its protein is CASGPLLENTEAFF.

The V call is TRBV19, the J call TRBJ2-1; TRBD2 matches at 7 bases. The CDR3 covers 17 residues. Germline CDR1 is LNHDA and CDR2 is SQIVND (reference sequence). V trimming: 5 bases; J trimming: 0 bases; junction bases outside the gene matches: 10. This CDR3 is CASSEKGGSGSYNEQFF. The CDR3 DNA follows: TGTGCCAGTAGTGAAAAGGGCGGGAGTGGCTCCTACAATGAGCAGTTCTTC. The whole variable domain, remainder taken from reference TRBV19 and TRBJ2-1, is DGGITQSPKYLFRKEGQNVTLSCEQNLNHDAMYWYRQDPGQGLRLIYYSQIVNDFQKGDIAEGYSVSREKKESFPLTVTSAQKNPTAFYLCASSEKGGSGSYNEQFFGPGTRLTVL.